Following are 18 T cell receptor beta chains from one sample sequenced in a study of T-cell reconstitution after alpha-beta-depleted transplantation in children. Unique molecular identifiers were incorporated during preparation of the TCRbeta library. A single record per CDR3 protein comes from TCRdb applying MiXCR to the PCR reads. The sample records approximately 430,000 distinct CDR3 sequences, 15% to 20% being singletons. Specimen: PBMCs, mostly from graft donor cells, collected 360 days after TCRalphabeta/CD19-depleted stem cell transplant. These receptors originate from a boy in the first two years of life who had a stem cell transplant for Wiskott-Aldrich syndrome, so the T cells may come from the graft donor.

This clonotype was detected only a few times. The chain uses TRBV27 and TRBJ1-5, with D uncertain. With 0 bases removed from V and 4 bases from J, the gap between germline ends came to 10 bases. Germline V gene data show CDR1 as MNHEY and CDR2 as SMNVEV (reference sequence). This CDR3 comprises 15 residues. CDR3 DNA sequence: TGTGCCAGCAGTTTATCAAGGTTTCCTAATCAGCCCCAGCATTTT. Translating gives CASSLSRFPNQPQHF.

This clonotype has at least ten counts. The CDR3 bases are TGTGCCAGCTCACGAGCCAAACGGGATTCACCCCTCCACTTT. The encoded protein is CASSRAKRDSPLHF. This chain joins TRBV18 and TRBJ1-6; D is ambiguous. Trimming stripped 4 bases from V and 8 bases from J, with 12 bases between. This CDR3 is built from 14 residues. CDR1 is KGHSH and CDR2 is LQKENI in the germline V gene.

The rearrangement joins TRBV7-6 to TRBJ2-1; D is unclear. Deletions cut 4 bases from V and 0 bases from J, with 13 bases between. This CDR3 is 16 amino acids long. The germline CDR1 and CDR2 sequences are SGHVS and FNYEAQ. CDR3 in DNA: TGTGCCAGCAGCTCCCTTTTGCGGTTCTCCTACAATGAGCAGTTCTTC. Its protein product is CASSSLLRFSYNEQFF.

The CDR3, as DNA: TGTGCCAGCAGTGTCGGAGGGAATCAGCAGTTCTTC. It encodes CASSVGGNQQFF. The J gene is TRBJ2-1, the V gene TRBV7-9, with D tentatively TRBD2 (6 bases). Germline values: CDR1 SEHNR, CDR2 FQNEAQ (reference sequence). V was cut by 6 bases and J by 11 bases, with 14 bases left in between. This CDR3 has 12 residues. The full variable domain, rest sourced from reference TRBV7-9 and TRBJ2-1, is DTGVSQNPRHKITKRGQNVTFRCDPISEHNRLYWYRQTLGQGPEFLTYFQNEAQLEKSRLLSDRFSAERPKGSFSTLEIQRTEQGDSAMYLCASSVGGNQQFFGPGTRLTVL.

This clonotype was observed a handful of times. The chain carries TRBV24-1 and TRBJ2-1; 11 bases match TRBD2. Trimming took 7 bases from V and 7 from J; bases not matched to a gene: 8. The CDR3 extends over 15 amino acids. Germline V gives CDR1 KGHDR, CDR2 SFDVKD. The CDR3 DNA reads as TGTGCCACCAGCGACCCCGGGACTAGCGGTAATGAGCAGTTCTTC. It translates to CATSDPGTSGNEQFF.

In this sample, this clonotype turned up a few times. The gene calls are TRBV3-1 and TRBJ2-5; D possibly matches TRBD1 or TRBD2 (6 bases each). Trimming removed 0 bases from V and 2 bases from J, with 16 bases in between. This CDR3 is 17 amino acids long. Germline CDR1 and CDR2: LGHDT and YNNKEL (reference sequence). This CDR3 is CASSQDLRLGGQETQYF. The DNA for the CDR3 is TGTGCCAGCAGCCAAGATTTAAGACTAGGGGGGCAAGAGACCCAGTACTTC.

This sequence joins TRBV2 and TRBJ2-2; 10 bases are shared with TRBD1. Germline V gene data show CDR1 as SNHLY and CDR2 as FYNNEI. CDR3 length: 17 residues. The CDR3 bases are TGTACCTTCAGCCTAACCAGGGACAGGGGTCACACCGGGGAGCTGTTTTTT. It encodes CTFSLTRDRGHTGELFF.

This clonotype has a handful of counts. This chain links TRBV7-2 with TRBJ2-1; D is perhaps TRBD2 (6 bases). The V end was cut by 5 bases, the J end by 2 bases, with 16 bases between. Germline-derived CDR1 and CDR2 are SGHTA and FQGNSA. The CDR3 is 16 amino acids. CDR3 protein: CASSLSALATYNEQFF. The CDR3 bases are TGTGCCAGCAGCCTTTCGGCCCTAGCGACCTACAATGAGCAGTTCTTC.

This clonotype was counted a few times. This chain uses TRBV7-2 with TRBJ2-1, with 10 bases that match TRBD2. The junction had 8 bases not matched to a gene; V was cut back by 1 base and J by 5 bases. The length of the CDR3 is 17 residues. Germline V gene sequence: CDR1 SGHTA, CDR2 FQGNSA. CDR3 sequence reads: CASSLGGRLAGDNEQFF. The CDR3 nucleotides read TGTGCCAGCAGCTTAGGGGGGCGGCTAGCGGGAGACAATGAGCAGTTCTTC.

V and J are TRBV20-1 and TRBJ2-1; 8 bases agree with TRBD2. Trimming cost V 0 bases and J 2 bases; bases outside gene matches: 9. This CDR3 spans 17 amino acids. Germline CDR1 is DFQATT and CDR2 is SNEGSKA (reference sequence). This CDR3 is CSARDPRAGGAYNEQFF. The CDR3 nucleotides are TGCAGTGCTAGAGACCCAAGGGCGGGGGGCGCCTACAATGAGCAGTTCTTC.

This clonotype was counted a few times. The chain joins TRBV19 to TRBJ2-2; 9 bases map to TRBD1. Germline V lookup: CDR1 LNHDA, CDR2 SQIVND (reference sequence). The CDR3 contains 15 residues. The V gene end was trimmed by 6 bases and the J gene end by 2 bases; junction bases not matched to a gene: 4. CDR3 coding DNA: TGTGCCAGTAGCAACAGGGGGCGAAACACCGGGGAGCTGTTTTTT. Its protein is CASSNRGRNTGELFF. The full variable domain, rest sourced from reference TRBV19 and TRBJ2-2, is DGGITQSPKYLFRKEGQNVTLSCEQNLNHDAMYWYRQDPGQGLRLIYYSQIVNDFQKGDIAEGYSVSREKKESFPLTVTSAQKNPTAFYLCASSNRGRNTGELFFGEGSRLTVL.

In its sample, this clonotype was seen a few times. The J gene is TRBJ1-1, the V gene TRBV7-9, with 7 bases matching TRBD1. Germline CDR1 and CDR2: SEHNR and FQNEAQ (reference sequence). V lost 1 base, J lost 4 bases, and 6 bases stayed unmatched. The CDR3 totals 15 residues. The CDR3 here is CASSLGAGGFTEAFF. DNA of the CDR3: TGTGCCAGCAGCTTAGGGGCAGGGGGATTCACTGAAGCTTTCTTT. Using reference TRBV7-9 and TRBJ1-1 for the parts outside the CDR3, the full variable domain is DTGVSQNPRHKITKRGQNVTFRCDPISEHNRLYWYRQTLGQGPEFLTYFQNEAQLEKSRLLSDRFSAERPKGSFSTLEIQRTEQGDSAMYLCASSLGAGGFTEAFFGQGTRLTVV.

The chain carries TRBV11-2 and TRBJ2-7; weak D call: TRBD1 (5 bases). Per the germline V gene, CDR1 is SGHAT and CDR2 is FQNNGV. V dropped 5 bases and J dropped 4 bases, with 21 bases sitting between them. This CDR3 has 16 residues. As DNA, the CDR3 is TGTGCCAGCAGCCTAATACAGGCGGTAGGTGTGTACGAGCAGTACTTC. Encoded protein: CASSLIQAVGVYEQYF.

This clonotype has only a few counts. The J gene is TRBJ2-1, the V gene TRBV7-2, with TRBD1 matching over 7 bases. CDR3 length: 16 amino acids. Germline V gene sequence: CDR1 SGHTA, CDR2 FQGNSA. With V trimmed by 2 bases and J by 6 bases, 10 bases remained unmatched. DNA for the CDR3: TGTGCCAGCAGCTTACGGGTACAGGGGTTATCCAATGAGCAGTTCTTC. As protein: CASSLRVQGLSNEQFF.

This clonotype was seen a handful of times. The CDR3 loop reads CASSERAAGGDTQYF. DNA for the CDR3: TGTGCCAGCAGTGAGCGGGCCGCCGGAGGAGATACGCAGTATTTT. The V call is TRBV2, the J call TRBJ2-3; perhaps TRBD2 as D (5 bases). Germline CDR1 SNHLY, CDR2 FYNNEI. This CDR3 has 15 amino acids. V lost 3 bases, J lost 5 bases, and 15 bases lay in between. Combining the CDR3 with reference TRBV2 and TRBJ2-3 gives the whole variable domain EPEVTQTPSHQVTQMGQEVILRCVPISNHLYFYWYRQILGQKVEFLVSFYNNEISEKSEIFDDQFSVERPDGSNFTLKIRSTKLEDSAMYFCASSERAAGGDTQYFGPGTRLTVL.

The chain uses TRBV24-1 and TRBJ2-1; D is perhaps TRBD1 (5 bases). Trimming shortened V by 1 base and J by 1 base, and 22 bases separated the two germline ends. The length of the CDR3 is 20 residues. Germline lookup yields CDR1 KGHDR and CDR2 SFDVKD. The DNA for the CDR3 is TGTGCCACCAGTGATTTTCCAGGGTCTAGGAGATCGGTATCCTACAATGAGCAGTTCTTC. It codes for CATSDFPGSRRSVSYNEQFF.

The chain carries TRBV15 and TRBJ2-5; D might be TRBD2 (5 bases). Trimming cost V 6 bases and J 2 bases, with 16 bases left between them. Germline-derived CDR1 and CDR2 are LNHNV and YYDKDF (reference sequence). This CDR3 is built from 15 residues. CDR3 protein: CATSGWRLPQETQYF. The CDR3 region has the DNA TGTGCCACCAGTGGGTGGAGACTACCACAAGAGACCCAGTACTTC.

Here the CDR3 DNA reads TGTGCCAGCAGGCCGACAACGACAGCTTCCTCCTACAATGAGCAGTTCTTC. This sequence encodes CASRPTTTASSYNEQFF. This chain connects TRBV6-1 to TRBJ2-1; the D gene is possibly TRBD1 (5 bases). Trimming removed 6 bases from V and 0 bases from J, with 18 bases in between. Germline V gene sequence: CDR1 MNHNS, CDR2 SASEGT. There are 17 residues in the CDR3.